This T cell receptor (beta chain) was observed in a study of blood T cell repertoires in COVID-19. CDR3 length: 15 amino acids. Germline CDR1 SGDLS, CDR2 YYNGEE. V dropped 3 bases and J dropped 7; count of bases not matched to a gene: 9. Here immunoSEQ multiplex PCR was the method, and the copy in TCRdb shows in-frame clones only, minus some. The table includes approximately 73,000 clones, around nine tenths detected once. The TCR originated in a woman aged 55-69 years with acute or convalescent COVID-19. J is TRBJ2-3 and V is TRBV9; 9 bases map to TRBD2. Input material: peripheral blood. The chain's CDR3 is CASSEGAGGSHTQYF. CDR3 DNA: TGTGCCAGCAGCGAAGGAGCGGGGGGTTCGCATACGCAGTATTTT.